This TCR beta chain was found in a study of blood T cell repertoires in COVID-19. Study background: Nucleic acid was either cDNA or gDNA, and it came from T cells, B-cell-depleted T cells, or PBMCs.

TCRdb keeps only in-frame clones here, not all; method: immunoSEQ multiplex PCR. This table holds some 200,000 clones, around 86% found once. The CDR3 has 15 residues. Germline lookup yields CDR1 MNHEY and CDR2 SVGAGI. Trimming at V came to 6 bases and at J to 0 bases, leaving 5 bases not matched to a gene. The gene calls are TRBV6-5 and TRBJ2-1; 7 bases agree with TRBD2. The clonotype comes from a man between 50 and 59 years old with acute or convalescent COVID-19. Sequenced: peripheral blood. CDR3: CASRPRDYSYNEQFF. For the CDR3, the DNA is TGTGCCAGCAGACCTCGGGACTACTCCTACAATGAGCAGTTCTTC.